This T cell receptor beta chain was obtained from a study of blood T cell repertoires in COVID-19. Study as a whole: Samples representing acute and convalescent COVID-19 were sourced from the United States, Italy and Spain.

The CDR3 length is 13 residues. Trimming shortened V by 5 bases and J by 1 base, and 8 bases separated the two germline ends. Germline CDR1 is SGHTA and CDR2 is FQGTGA. In the original workflow: Nucleated cell number was recorded as an estimate derived from reference gene primer amplification. Generated by immunoSEQ multiplex PCR, the TCRdb table keeps only in-frame clones and is missing some. The V and J calls and clone size come from that table; D and trimming were worked out from the DNA. In the table there are about 170,000 clones, 86% of which are singletons. This chain joins TRBV7-3 and TRBJ1-1, with D unresolved. The sequencing input was peripheral blood. This TCR was recovered from a man between 65 and 85 years old with acute or convalescent COVID-19. This CDR3 is CASSRDQNTEAFF. CDR3 DNA: TGTGCCAGCAGCCGAGATCAGAACACTGAAGCTTTCTTT.